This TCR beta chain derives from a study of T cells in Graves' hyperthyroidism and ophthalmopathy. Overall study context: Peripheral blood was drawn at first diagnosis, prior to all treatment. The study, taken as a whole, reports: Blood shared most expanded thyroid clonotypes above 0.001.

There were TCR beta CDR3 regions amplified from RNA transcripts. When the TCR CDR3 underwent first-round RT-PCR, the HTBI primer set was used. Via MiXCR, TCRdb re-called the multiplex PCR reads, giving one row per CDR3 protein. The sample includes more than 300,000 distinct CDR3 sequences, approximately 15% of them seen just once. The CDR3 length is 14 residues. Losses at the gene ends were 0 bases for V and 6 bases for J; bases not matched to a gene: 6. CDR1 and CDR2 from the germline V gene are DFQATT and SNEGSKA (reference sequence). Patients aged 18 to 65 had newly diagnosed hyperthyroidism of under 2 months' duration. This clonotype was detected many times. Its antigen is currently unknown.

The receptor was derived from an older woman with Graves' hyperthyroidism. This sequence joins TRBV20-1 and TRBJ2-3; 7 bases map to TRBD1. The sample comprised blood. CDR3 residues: CSARDRTGSDTQYF. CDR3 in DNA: TGCAGTGCTAGAGATCGGACAGGTTCTGATACGCAGTATTTT.